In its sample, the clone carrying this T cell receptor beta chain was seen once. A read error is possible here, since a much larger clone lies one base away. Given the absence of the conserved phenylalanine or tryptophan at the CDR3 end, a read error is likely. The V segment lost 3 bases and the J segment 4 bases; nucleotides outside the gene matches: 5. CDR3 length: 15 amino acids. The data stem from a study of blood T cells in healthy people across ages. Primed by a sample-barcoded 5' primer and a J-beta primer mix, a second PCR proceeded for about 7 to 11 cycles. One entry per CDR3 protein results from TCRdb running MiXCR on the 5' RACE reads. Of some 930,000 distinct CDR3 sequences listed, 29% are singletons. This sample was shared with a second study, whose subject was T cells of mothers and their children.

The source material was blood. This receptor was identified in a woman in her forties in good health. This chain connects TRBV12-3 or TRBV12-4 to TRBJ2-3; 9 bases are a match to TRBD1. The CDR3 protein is CASSFRTGVADTQYL. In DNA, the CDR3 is TGTGCCAGCAGTTTCAGGACAGGGGTGGCAGATACGCAGTATTTG.